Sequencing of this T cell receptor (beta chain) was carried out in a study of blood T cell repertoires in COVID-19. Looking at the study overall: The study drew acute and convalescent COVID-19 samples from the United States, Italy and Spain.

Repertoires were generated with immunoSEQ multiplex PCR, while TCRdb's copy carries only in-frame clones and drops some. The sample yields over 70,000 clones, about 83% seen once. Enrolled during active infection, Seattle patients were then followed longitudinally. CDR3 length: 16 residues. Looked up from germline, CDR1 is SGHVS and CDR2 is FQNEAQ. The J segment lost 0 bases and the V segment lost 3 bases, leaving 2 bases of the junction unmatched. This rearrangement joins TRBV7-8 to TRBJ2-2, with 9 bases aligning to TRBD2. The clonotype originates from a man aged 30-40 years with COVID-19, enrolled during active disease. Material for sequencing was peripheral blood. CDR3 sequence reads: CASSFLAGANTGELFF. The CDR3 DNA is TGTGCCAGCAGCTTCTTAGCGGGAGCGAACACCGGGGAGCTGTTTTTT.